This TCR beta chain was captured in a study of control samples from healthy donors and cancer patients. This CDR3 region has 16 residues. Trimming cost V 1 base and J 0 bases, with 13 bases left between them. CDR1 and CDR2 (germline): SGDLS, YYNGEE. TCRdb keeps only in-frame clones here, not all; method: immunoSEQ multiplex PCR. The data hold 140,000 or so clones, with approximately 92% observed a single time. This rearrangement joins TRBV9 to TRBJ1-1; no reliable D call. The clonotype was recovered from a man aged 25-45 years in good health. Sequencing was done on a sample of blood. The CDR3 reads CASSVSQRWMNTEAFF. The DNA for the CDR3 is TGTGCCAGCAGCGTATCTCAGCGTTGGATGAACACTGAAGCTTTCTTT.